These T cell receptor beta chains were read from a single sample in a study of vaccination and CD4 T cells after COVID-19. No antigens are known for them. MiXCR was run by TCRdb on the PCR reads, yielding one entry per CDR3 protein. Of fewer than 20,000 distinct CDR3 sequences in the sample, around half were seen once. The sample consisted of CD4+ T cells from blood, cultured in vitro, taken before SARS-CoV-2 vaccination. The receptors originated from a human donor who had recovered from COVID-19. CDR3s include the opening cysteine and the closing phenylalanine or tryptophan. Each record gives: D gene, J gene, V gene, clone size, CDR3 DNA, CDR3 protein. A D gene is named only where the DNA matches it firmly. A row's size may be missing; if present it is once, few, many or a size class.

>-|TRBJ1-2|TRBV27|-
TGTGCCAGCAGTTTGGCGGGACCCACCCCCTCCTATGGCTACACCTTC
CASSLAGPTPSYGYTF
>-|TRBJ2-7|TRBV7-9|-
TGTGCCAGCAGCCTCGACAGTTACTACGAGCAGTACTTC
CASSLDSYYEQYF
>-|TRBJ2-2|TRBV27|few
TGTGCCAGCAGTAAATGGGGCGAGGGGGGCACCGGGGAGCTGTTTTTT
CASSKWGEGGTGELFF
>-|TRBJ1-5|TRBV2|few
TGTGCCACCGGTAAGGACGATAATCAGCCCCAGCATTTT
CATGKDDNQPQHF
>-|TRBJ2-7|TRBV6-1|-
TGTGCCAGCAGTGAAGTTTCTAGGCCGGGGGTCTCCTACGAGCAGTACTTC
CASSEVSRPGVSYEQYF
>-|TRBJ1-2|TRBV30|-
TGTGCCTGGAGTGTTCTTATCTATGGCTACACCTTC
CAWSVLIYGYTF
>TRBD2|TRBJ2-1|TRBV28|-
TGTGCCAGCAGTTTCAGGACTAGCGGGAGGGAGCGGGAGCAGTTCTTC
CASSFRTSGREREQFF
>-|TRBJ1-2|TRBV7-8|-
TGTGCCAGCAGCTTAGGGTCAGGGTTTTTAGGCTATGGCTACACCTTC
CASSLGSGFLGYGYTF
>TRBD1|TRBJ2-5|TRBV12-3/TRBV12-4|-
TGTGCCAGCAGGACAGGGGGCTTCGAGACCCAGTACTTC
CASRTGGFETQYF
>-|TRBJ1-6|TRBV20-1|-
TGCAGTGCTAGAGGGGAGACCCTGGTTAATTCACCCCTCCACTTT
CSARGETLVNSPLHF
>-|TRBJ2-7|TRBV7-2|-
TGTGCCAGCAGCTTAGCGAGTCCTGAGGTGCCCTACGAGCAGTACTTC
CASSLASPEVPYEQYF
>-|TRBJ1-1|TRBV23-1|-
TGCGCCAGCAGTCACAACAGGATGAACACTGGAGCTTTCTTT
CASSHNRMNTGAFF
>TRBD1|TRBJ1-6|TRBV25-1|few
TGTGCCAGCAGTGTGAACAGGGGCTATAATTCACCCCTCCACTTT
CASSVNRGYNSPLHF
>TRBD2|TRBJ2-2|TRBV27|few
TGTGCCAGCAGTTCTACCGGGACTAGTGGGTCCGGGGAGCTGTTTTTT
CASSSTGTSGSGELFF
>-|TRBJ1-6|TRBV28|few
TGTGCCAGCAGTTTCCCCGGTGAAGGTTATAATTCACCCCTCCACTTT
CASSFPGEGYNSPLHF
>TRBD1|TRBJ2-5|TRBV7-2|medium-sized
TGTGCCAGCAGCCGCCAGAGGGGACAGGGCCAAGAGACCCAGTACTTC
CASSRQRGQGQETQYF
>TRBD2|TRBJ2-5|TRBV20-1|-
TGCAGTGCTCATACCGGGACTAGCGGGGGGTTCGAGGAGACCCAGTACTTC
CSAHTGTSGGFEETQYF
>-|TRBJ2-3|TRBV7-3|-
TGTGCCAGCAGCTTAGACGGGGCTAGCACAGATACGCAGTATTTT
CASSLDGASTDTQYF
>TRBD2|TRBJ2-7|TRBV20-1|-
TGCAGTGCTAGAGATTTCCGGCGGGAGGCCGTCAACGAGCAGTACTTC
CSARDFRREAVNEQYF
>-|TRBJ2-5|TRBV6-2/TRBV6-3|once
TGTGCCAGCAACCTTTTCAACGGGCAGGGCCAGAAGACCCAGTACTTC
CASNLFNGQGQKTQYF
>-|TRBJ1-2|TRBV27|-
TGTGCCAGCAGTTCCGCGACAGGCGGCTACACCTTC
CASSSATGGYTF
>-|TRBJ2-2|TRBV11-3|-
TGTGCCAGCAGATTGAACACCGGGGAGCTGTTTTTT
CASRLNTGELFF
>-|TRBJ1-2|TRBV7-8|few
TGTGCCAGCAGCTTAGGACAGCGGGTGGGAGACTACACCTTC
CASSLGQRVGDYTF
>TRBD1|TRBJ2-7|TRBV15|-
TGTGCCACCAGCAGAGGACAGGGCAGCTCCTACGGGCAGTACTTC
CATSRGQGSSYGQYF
>-|TRBJ1-1|TRBV6-1|few
TGTGCCAGCAGGGGAGACAGAAATGAAGCTTTCTTT
CASRGDRNEAFF
>-|TRBJ1-2|TRBV24-1|-
TGTGCCACCAGTGATTCCCGGACAGCCTATGGCTACACCTTC
CATSDSRTAYGYTF
>TRBD2|TRBJ2-7|TRBV19|-
TGTGCCAGTAGTTCAACTAGCGGGGCCTACGAGCAGTACTTC
CASSSTSGAYEQYF
>-|TRBJ1-3|TRBV7-2|-
TGTGCCAGCAGCTTAAGAGAGGAACTGACTGGAAACACCATATATTTT
CASSLREELTGNTIYF
>-|TRBJ2-3|TRBV6-4|few
TGTGCCAGCAGTGAGGGAGACGGCCATACGCAGTATTTT
CASSEGDGHTQYF
>-|TRBJ1-2|TRBV6-1|-
TGTGCCAGCAGTGAAGCCGCGACTTATGGCTACACCTTC
CASSEAATYGYTF
>TRBD1|TRBJ1-2|TRBV30|-
TGTGCCTGCCCACCGGGACAGGGAAACTATGGCTACACCTTC
CACPPGQGNYGYTF
>TRBD1|TRBJ2-7|TRBV27|-
TGTGCCAGCAGGAGAACAGGGGGATTGTCCTACGAGCAGTACTTC
CASRRTGGLSYEQYF
>-|TRBJ1-6|TRBV20-1|medium-sized
TGCAGTGCCTGGACGGGTAATTCACCCCTCCACTTT
CSAWTGNSPLHF
>-|TRBJ1-6|TRBV2|few
TGTGCCAGCACCACGTGGGGGAGCTCCTATAATTCACCCCTCCACTTT
CASTTWGSSYNSPLHF
>TRBD2|TRBJ2-1|TRBV7-2|-
TGTGCCAGCAGCTTAGCGCGGAGCGGGGGGGCCTTTTTAAGGAATGAGCAGTTCTTC
CASSLARSGGAFLRNEQFF
>-|TRBJ1-6|TRBV7-8|-
TGTGCCAGCAGCTTAGGGGGACGGATTCGAGGTTCACCCCTCCACTTT
CASSLGGRIRGSPLHF
>-|TRBJ1-6|TRBV7-3|once
TGTGCCAGCAGCTTGGGACGCGAAAATTCACCCCTCCACTTT
CASSLGRENSPLHF
>-|TRBJ1-1|TRBV7-8|once
TGTGCCAGCAGCTTAAATATTGACACTGAAGCTTTCTTT
CASSLNIDTEAFF
>-|TRBJ1-1|TRBV15|-
TGTGCCACCAGCGGCGACAGCAACACTGAAGCTTTCTTT
CATSGDSNTEAFF
>-|TRBJ2-5|TRBV2|-
TGTGCCAGCAGTGGTGAGGGATTAGAGACCCAGTACTTC
CASSGEGLETQYF
>TRBD1|TRBJ1-2|TRBV6-1|few
TGTGCCAGCACCCAACAGGGGAACAACCTCGTCTATGGCTACACCTTC
CASTQQGNNLVYGYTF
>TRBD1|TRBJ2-1|TRBV6-1|once
TGTGCCAGCAGTGAAGGGGGACAGGGGGGGACCCCGAGCTCCTACAATGAGCAGTTCTTC
CASSEGGQGGTPSSYNEQFF
>TRBD2|TRBJ2-1|TRBV20-1|-
TGCAGTGCTATGGGGACTAGCGGGGCGGATGAGCAGTTCTTC
CSAMGTSGADEQFF
>-|TRBJ2-7|TRBV6-5|once
TGTGCCAGCAGTTCTATACGACAGGAGAGCTCCTACGAGCAGTACTTC
CASSSIRQESSYEQYF
>TRBD1|TRBJ1-1|TRBV5-1|-
TGCGCCAGCAGCTTGGGTCTACAGGGGACTGAAGCTTTCTTT
CASSLGLQGTEAFF
>-|TRBJ1-2|TRBV6-2/TRBV6-3|-
TGTGCCAGCAGTTACTCGAGGCAGGGGAATGGCTACACCTTC
CASSYSRQGNGYTF
>-|TRBJ1-6|TRBV6-1|few
TGTGCCAGCAGGGATGGGACTTCTCCGGGCGGTTCACCCCTCCACTTT
CASRDGTSPGGSPLHF
>-|TRBJ2-1|TRBV19|-
TGTGCCAGTAGTACCCGCGAGCAGGGTGCCTACAATGAGCAGTTCTTC
CASSTREQGAYNEQFF
>TRBD1|TRBJ1-6|TRBV6-1|few
TGTGCCAGCAGGGGCTGGACAGGGAGCTCCTATAATTCACCCCTCCACTTT
CASRGWTGSSYNSPLHF
>-|TRBJ2-6|TRBV7-3|few
TGTGCCAGCAGCGTAATAGGGGGACTACCTGGGGCCAACGTCCTGACTTTC
CASSVIGGLPGANVLTF
>-|TRBJ2-7|TRBV6-1|-
TGTGCCAGCAGCCAAGTAAGCTACGAGCAGTACTTC
CASSQVSYEQYF
>-|TRBJ2-3|TRBV2|-
TGTGCCAGCTCTGGGGGCCCCACAGATACGCAGTATTTT
CASSGGPTDTQYF
>-|TRBJ1-2|TRBV10-3|-
TGTGCCATGGATTCGGACGCGGGTGGTGGCTACACCTTC
CAMDSDAGGGYTF
>-|TRBJ2-1|TRBV20-1|-
TGCAGTGCTATGTCTAACCGGGGGGCCGTAAATGAGCAGTTCTTC
CSAMSNRGAVNEQFF
>TRBD1|TRBJ1-5|TRBV19|few
TGTGCCAGTAGTATGCGTTGGGCAGGGGGCCATCAGCCCCAGCATTTT
CASSMRWAGGHQPQHF
>TRBD1|TRBJ2-2|TRBV6-1|-
TGTGCCAGTCGGCAGGGGGCGGGGACCGGGGAGCTGTTTTTT
CASRQGAGTGELFF